The sample holds one count of the clone carrying this TCR beta chain. Its specificity is not known. One junction end does not reproduce the germline sequence, and a read error may be involved. From unsorted bulk tissue weighing about 18-30 mg, DNA and RNA were co-extracted. Five separate regions per tumor were sampled. Over 80% of the cells in every tumor sample were viable tumor cells. The data are from a study of tumor-infiltrating lymphocytes in primary liver carcinoma. Study in general: The yield of productive TCRbeta reads per sample was roughly 3.65 to 8 million and was similar across tissue types.

Study-wide results and limits: Representation across all five tumor regions was limited to only about 7.5-25% of top clones.

Germline assignment: CDR1 SGHAT and CDR2 FQDESV (reference sequence). The CDR3 consists of 19 residues. The researchers produced TCR beta cDNA from approximately 0.45 ug total RNA with a constant-region primer. A slightly modified ARM-PCR protocol with three nested multiplex PCR rounds produced these TCR beta libraries. TRBV1-TRBV30 forward primers paired with a C-beta reverse primer drove the first two PCR rounds, around 10 cycles each. TCRdb reprocessed the multiplex PCR reads via MiXCR and lists one record per CDR3 protein. The table lists about 50,000 distinct CDR3 sequences, about 78% of them singletons.

This sequence joins TRBV11-1 and TRBJ2-3, with D possibly being TRBD1 or TRBD2 (5 bases each). The TCR comes from a man aged 40-49 years with primary liver carcinoma and hepatitis B virus infection. The material sequenced was liver tumor tissue from sampling region 5. Subset defined: tumor region T5, tumor centre. This chain's CDR3 is CASSSGGSSIGARTDTQYF. CDR3 DNA sequence: TGTGCCAGCAGCTCTGGGGGAAGCTCTATAGGAGCCCGCACAGACACGCAGTATTTT.